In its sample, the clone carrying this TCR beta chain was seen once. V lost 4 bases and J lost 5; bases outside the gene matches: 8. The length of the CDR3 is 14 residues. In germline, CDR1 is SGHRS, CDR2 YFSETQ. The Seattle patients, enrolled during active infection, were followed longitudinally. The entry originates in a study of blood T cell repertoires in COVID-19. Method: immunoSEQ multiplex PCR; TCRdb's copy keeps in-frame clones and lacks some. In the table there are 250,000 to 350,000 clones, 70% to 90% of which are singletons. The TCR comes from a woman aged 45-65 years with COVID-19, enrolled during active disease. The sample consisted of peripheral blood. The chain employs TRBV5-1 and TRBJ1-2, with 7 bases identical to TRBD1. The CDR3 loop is CASSPGTASYGYTF. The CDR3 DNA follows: TGCGCCAGCAGCCCCGGGACAGCGAGTTATGGCTACACCTTC. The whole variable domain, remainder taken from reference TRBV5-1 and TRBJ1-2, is KAGVTQTPRYLIKTRGQQVTLSCSPISGHRSVSWYQQTPGQGLQFLFEYFSETQRNKGNFPGRFSGRQFSNSRSEMNVSTLELGDSALYLCASSPGTASYGYTFGSGTRLTVV.